These T cell receptor beta chains were read from a single sample in a study of cytomegalovirus exposure and HLA in healthy donors. Method: immunoSEQ multiplex PCR; TCRdb's copy keeps in-frame clones and lacks some. Of about 140,000 clones detected, around 73% appear once; the ten largest clones hold over 1%. The sample comprised PBMCs. The receptors originated from a woman between 35 and 50 years old in good health and CMV-seronegative. Each CDR3 is given with its conserved first and last residue. Fields, in order: V gene, CDR3 protein.

V: TRBV7-2; CDR3: CASSFQNLRGGAFF
V: TRBV14; CDR3: CASSETGANTEAFF
V: TRBV4-2; CDR3: CASSQETDTQYF
V: TRBV5-1; CDR3: CASSLREQGAAGELFF
V: TRBV6-6; CDR3: CASSYPGQGREPQHF
V: TRBV29-1; CDR3: CSVGTGGSTEAFF
V: TRBV18; CDR3: CASSFKQGAYNEQFF
V: TRBV28; CDR3: CASSGQGAGANVLTF
V: TRBV5-8; CDR3: CASSLDITNTGELFF
V: TRBV7-3; CDR3: CASSLSHRDSPLHF
V: TRBV2; CDR3: CASTRTSGNEQFF
V: TRBV25-1; CDR3: CASSEAGTGYTEAFF
V: TRBV11-2; CDR3: CASSKTGDDGYTF
V: TRBV15; CDR3: CATSRERLAGGVGELFF
V: TRBV5-6; CDR3: CASNSGQGRYEQYF
V: TRBV27; CDR3: CASSPNRQGGNEQFF
V: TRBV6-1; CDR3: CASSEIYPEAPQHF
V: TRBV10-1; CDR3: CASSDPGLAGNEQYF
V: TRBV7-9; CDR3: CASSAENTEAFF
V: TRBV6-5; CDR3: CASSTTPKAFF
V: TRBV5-6; CDR3: CASKTGGASETQYF
V: TRBV5-1; CDR3: CASSLAASSLERYTF
V: TRBV9; CDR3: CASSVDGQMNTEAFF
V: TRBV11-2; CDR3: CASSLWAGGDQPQHF
V: TRBV28; CDR3: CASSLGRDRYNEQFF
V: TRBV7-9; CDR3: CASSSQGAGYTF
V: TRBV5-4; CDR3: CASSGIGGVLDDTQYF
V: TRBV7-6; CDR3: CASSTGGNYGYTF
V: TRBV19; CDR3: CASSSNPGLTIRGNNEQFF
V: TRBV10-3; CDR3: CAISETVNYGYTF